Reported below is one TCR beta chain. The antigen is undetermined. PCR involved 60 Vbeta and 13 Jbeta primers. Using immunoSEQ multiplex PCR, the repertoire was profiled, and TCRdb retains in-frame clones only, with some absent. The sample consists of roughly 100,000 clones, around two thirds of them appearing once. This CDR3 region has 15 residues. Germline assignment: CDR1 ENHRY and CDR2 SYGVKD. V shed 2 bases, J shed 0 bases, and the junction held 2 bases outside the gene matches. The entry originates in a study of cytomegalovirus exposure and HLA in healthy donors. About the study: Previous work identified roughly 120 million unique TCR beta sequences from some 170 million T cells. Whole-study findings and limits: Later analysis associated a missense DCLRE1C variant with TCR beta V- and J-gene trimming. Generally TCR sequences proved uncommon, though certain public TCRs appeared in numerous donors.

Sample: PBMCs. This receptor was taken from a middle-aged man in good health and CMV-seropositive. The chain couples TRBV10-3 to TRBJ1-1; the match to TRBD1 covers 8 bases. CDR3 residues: CAISEGTGMNTEAFF. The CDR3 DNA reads TGTGCCATCAGTGAGGGGACAGGTATGAACACTGAAGCTTTCTTT.